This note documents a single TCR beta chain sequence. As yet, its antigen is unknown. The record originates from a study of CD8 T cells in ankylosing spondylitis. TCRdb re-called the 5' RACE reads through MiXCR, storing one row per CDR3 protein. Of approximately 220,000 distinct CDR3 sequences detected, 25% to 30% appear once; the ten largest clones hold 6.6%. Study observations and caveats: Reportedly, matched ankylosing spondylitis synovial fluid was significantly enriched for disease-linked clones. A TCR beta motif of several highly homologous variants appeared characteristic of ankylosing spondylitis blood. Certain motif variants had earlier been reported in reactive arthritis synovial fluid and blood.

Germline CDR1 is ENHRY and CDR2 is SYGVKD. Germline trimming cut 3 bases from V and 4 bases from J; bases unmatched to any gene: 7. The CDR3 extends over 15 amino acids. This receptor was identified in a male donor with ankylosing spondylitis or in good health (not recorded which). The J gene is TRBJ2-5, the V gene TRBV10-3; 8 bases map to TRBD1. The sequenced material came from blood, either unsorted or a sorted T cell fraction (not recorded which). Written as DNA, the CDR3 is TGTGCCATCAGTGATGACAGGGGCGGGCGAGAGACCCAGTACTTC. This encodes CAISDDRGGRETQYF.